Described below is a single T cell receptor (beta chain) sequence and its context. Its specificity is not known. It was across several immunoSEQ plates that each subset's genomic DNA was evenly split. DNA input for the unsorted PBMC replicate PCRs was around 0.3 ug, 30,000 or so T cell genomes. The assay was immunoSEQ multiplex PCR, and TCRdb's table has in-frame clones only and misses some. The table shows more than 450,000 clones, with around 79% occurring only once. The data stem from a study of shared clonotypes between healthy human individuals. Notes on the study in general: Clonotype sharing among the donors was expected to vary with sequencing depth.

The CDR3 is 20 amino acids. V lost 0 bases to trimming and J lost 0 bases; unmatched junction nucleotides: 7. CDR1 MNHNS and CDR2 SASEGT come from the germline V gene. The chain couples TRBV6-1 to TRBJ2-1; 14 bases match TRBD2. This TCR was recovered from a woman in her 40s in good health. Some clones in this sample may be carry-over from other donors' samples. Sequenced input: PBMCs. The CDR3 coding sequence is TGTGCCAGCAGTGAAGCCGGACTAGCGGGAGGCCCCAGCTCCTACAATGAGCAGTTCTTC. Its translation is CASSEAGLAGGPSSYNEQFF.